The TCR beta chain under discussion was sequenced for a study of metastatic and nonmetastatic thyroid tumors. TCRdb re-processed the PCR reads through MiXCR. The repertoire consists of 89,000 or so clones, with roughly 8.6% occurring once and the leading ten covering approximately 8.8%. The sample holds many counts of this clone. All patients were treatment-naive before thyroid surgery. The sequencing input was blood. The TCR was taken from a female donor with papillary thyroid cancer or a benign thyroid nodule (not recorded which). Some clones in this sample may be carry-over from other donors' samples.

The CDR3 bases are TGCAGTGCTAGAAAGGCGGGGGTTGACTACGAGCAGTACTTC. It translates to CSARKAGVDYEQYF. The chain joins TRBV20-1 to TRBJ2-7; TRBD2 matches at 7 bases. CDR1 is DFQATT and CDR2 is SNEGSKA in the germline V gene (reference sequence). The trim removed 2 bases at V and 3 bases at J, leaving 7 bases unmatched. This CDR3 is 14 amino acids long.